Listed below are T cell receptor beta chains from one sample, sequenced in a study of siplizumab effects on memory and regulatory T cells. Assay: immunoSEQ multiplex PCR; the TCRdb copy retains only in-frame clones and omits some. The sample carries some 97,000 clones, around 90% recorded once. Input material: Tregs sorted from blood. Receptor source: a human donor in good health. Both conserved end residues are part of each CDR3. D genes are given only for firm matches. Some rows mark clone size as missing; the rest say once, few, many or name a class of expanded clone.

j_call d_call v_call clone_size cdr3_aa cdr3_nt
TRBJ2-3 NA TRBV4-1 NA CASKREGDTQYF TGCGCCAGTAAACGGGAAGGGGATACGCAGTATTTT
TRBJ2-7 TRBD2 TRBV9 NA CASSPMWAGENEQYF TGTGCCAGCAGCCCTATGTGGGCGGGAGAGAACGAGCAGTACTTC
TRBJ2-7 TRBD2 TRBV28 NA CASSSILAGVYEQYF TGTGCCAGCAGTTCCATTCTAGCGGGAGTGTACGAGCAGTACTTC
TRBJ1-1 NA TRBV23-1 NA CASSQGTNTEAFF TGCGCCAGCAGTCAAGGGACGAACACTGAAGCTTTCTTT
TRBJ2-4 NA TRBV21-1 NA CASSKGIAGTALAKNIQYF TGTGCCAGCAGCAAAGGAATTGCTGGGACTGCGTTAGCCAAAAACATTCAGTACTTC
TRBJ1-6 TRBD1 TRBV6-1 NA CASSEGGRGVRVASPLHF TGTGCCAGCAGTGAAGGAGGCAGGGGGGTAAGAGTGGCTTCACCCCTCCACTTT
TRBJ2-7 TRBD1 TRBV19 NA CARHRDRVYEQYF TGTGCCAGGCATCGGGACAGAGTTTACGAGCAGTACTTC
TRBJ1-1 NA TRBV7-9 NA CASSSGPGTEAFF TGTGCCAGCAGCTCGGGGCCGGGCACTGAAGCTTTCTTT
TRBJ2-2 TRBD2 TRBV7-9 NA CASSVAGSGNTGELFF TGTGCCAGCAGCGTAGCGGGATCGGGGAACACCGGGGAGCTGTTTTTT
TRBJ2-7 NA TRBV5-1 NA CASSLGAAYEQYF TGCGCCAGCAGCTTAGGGGCTGCCTACGAGCAGTACTTC
TRBJ1-1 NA TRBV18 NA CASSQARTEAFF TGTGCCAGCTCACAGGCGAGGACTGAAGCTTTCTTT
TRBJ2-7 TRBD2 TRBV6-5 NA CASTSGSLNYEQYF TGTGCCAGCACTAGCGGGAGTTTGAACTACGAGCAGTACTTC
TRBJ1-5 NA TRBV6-5 NA CASRELGVNQPQHF TGTGCCAGCAGGGAATTAGGGGTAAATCAGCCCCAGCATTTT
TRBJ2-2 NA TRBV7-3 NA CASSSRDGGELFF TGTGCCAGCAGCTCCCGGGACGGCGGGGAGCTGTTTTTT
TRBJ2-2 TRBD2 TRBV10-3 NA CAISPSGRMAGELFF TGTGCCATCAGTCCTAGCGGGAGAATGGCCGGGGAGCTGTTTTTT
TRBJ2-7 TRBD1 TRBV10-3 once CAISESHAGGHHEQYF TGTGCCATCAGTGAGTCTCACGCAGGGGGCCACCACGAGCAGTACTTC
TRBJ2-7 NA TRBV4-1 NA CASSQAYEQYF TGCGCCAGCAGCCAAGCTTACGAGCAGTACTTC
TRBJ1-2 NA TRBV25-1 once CASSGTLNYGYTF TGTGCCAGCAGTGGAACACTTAACTATGGCTACACCTTC
TRBJ2-7 NA TRBV10-3 NA CAISGQAVEGGNAYEQYF TGTGCCATCAGTGGACAGGCCGTGGAGGGAGGAAATGCCTACGAGCAGTACTTC
TRBJ1-5 NA TRBV9 NA CASSVGQGGNQPQHF TGTGCCAGCAGCGTAGGGCAGGGTGGCAATCAGCCCCAGCATTTT
TRBJ1-2 NA TRBV7-9 NA CASSRTIPNYGYTF TGTGCCAGCAGCCGGACGATCCCTAACTATGGCTACACCTTC
TRBJ1-3 NA TRBV2 NA CASKAGGALRTGNTIYF TGTGCCAGCAAAGCCGGTGGGGCCCTAAGAACTGGAAACACCATATATTTT
TRBJ2-7 TRBD1 TRBV6-5 NA CASSYGAGGYYEQYF TGTGCCAGCAGTTACGGGGCAGGGGGCTATTACGAGCAGTACTTC
TRBJ2-7 NA TRBV10-3 NA CAISESWARARIYEQYF TGTGCCATCAGTGAGTCCTGGGCCAGGGCCCGCATATACGAGCAGTACTTC
TRBJ2-5 NA TRBV6-1 NA CASSEASAGKETQYF TGTGCCAGCAGTGAAGCTTCTGCGGGGAAGGAGACCCAGTACTTC
TRBJ2-1 TRBD2 TRBV9 NA CASSVIAGGGYEQFF TGTGCCAGCAGCGTTATAGCGGGAGGGGGCTATGAGCAGTTCTTC
TRBJ2-7 NA TRBV29-1 few CSVGDPGRGQSYEQYF TGCAGCGTTGGGGACCCGGGGAGGGGGCAAAGCTACGAGCAGTACTTC
TRBJ2-7 TRBD1 TRBV18 NA CASSLAPPGQGNYEQYF TGTGCCAGCTCACTCGCACCTCCGGGACAGGGGAATTACGAGCAGTACTTC
TRBJ2-5 NA TRBV5-6 NA CASSSSGAETQYF TGTGCCAGCAGCTCAAGCGGTGCGGAGACCCAGTACTTC
TRBJ2-5 NA TRBV15 NA CATSGSMRQGTQYF TGTGCCACCAGCGGATCCATGAGGCAGGGGACCCAGTACTTC
TRBJ2-1 NA TRBV7-8 once CASSPLGSYNEQFF TGTGCCAGCAGCCCGCTAGGGTCCTACAATGAGCAGTTCTTC
TRBJ2-1 NA TRBV19 NA CASSPQRGDEQFF TGTGCCAGTAGTCCCCAGCGAGGGGATGAGCAGTTCTTC
TRBJ2-3 NA TRBV12-5 once CASGLVLGRITPSSTDTQYF TGTGCTAGTGGTTTGGTACTAGGGCGTATTACCCCCTCTAGCACAGATACGCAGTATTTT
TRBJ2-2 TRBD2 TRBV5-5 NA CASSPGLAVPGELFF TGTGCCAGCAGTCCGGGACTAGCGGTGCCCGGGGAGCTGTTTTTT
TRBJ1-5 NA TRBV6-1 NA CASSEFYQPQHF TGTGCCAGCAGTGAATTCTACCAGCCCCAGCATTTT
TRBJ2-1 NA TRBV2 once CASTPLANEQFF TGTGCCAGCACCCCACTCGCCAATGAGCAGTTCTTC
TRBJ1-5 NA TRBV28 few CASSNSWGGIQPQHF TGTGCCAGCAGTAATTCCTGGGGGGGGATACAGCCCCAGCATTTT
TRBJ1-1 TRBD1 TRBV2 NA CASSATGGTEAFF TGTGCCAGCAGTGCTACAGGGGGGACTGAAGCTTTCTTT
TRBJ2-7 TRBD2 TRBV12-5 once CASGPLGGRIYEQYF TGTGCTAGTGGCCCTCTTGGCGGGAGGATCTACGAGCAGTACTTC
TRBJ1-2 NA TRBV6-1 once CASRDGVVFVGTYTF TGTGCCAGCAGGGATGGGGTGGTCTTTGTGGGCACCTACACCTTC
TRBJ2-7 NA TRBV5-1 NA CASSLATTGRAYEQYF TGCGCCAGCAGCTTGGCTACGACTGGGCGTGCCTACGAGCAGTACTTC
TRBJ2-1 NA TRBV11-2 NA CASSRPGTTYNEQFF TGTGCCAGCAGCCGCCCCGGGACAACCTACAATGAGCAGTTCTTC
TRBJ2-2 NA TRBV6-1 NA CASSEAGSYTGELFF TGTGCCAGCAGTGAAGCGGGGTCTTACACCGGGGAGCTGTTTTTT
TRBJ2-7 TRBD1 TRBV5-1 NA CASSPQGQGSNEQYF TGCGCCAGCAGCCCACAAGGACAGGGGTCTAACGAGCAGTACTTC
TRBJ1-2 NA TRBV4-2 once CASSQENREPYGYTF TGTGCCAGCAGCCAGGAAAACAGGGAACCCTATGGCTACACCTTC
TRBJ2-3 TRBD2 TRBV6-6 NA CASSSRLAGRDTQYF TGTGCCAGCAGTTCTCGACTAGCGGGAAGAGATACGCAGTATTTT
TRBJ2-7 NA TRBV10-3 NA CAISDQGNEQYF TGTGCCATCAGTGATCAGGGGAACGAGCAGTACTTC
TRBJ2-6 NA TRBV11-2 NA CASSRRMDGRLSGANVLTF TGTGCCAGCAGCCGAAGGATGGACGGGAGACTCTCTGGGGCCAACGTCCTGACTTTC
TRBJ1-6 NA TRBV19 NA CASSIGAIIRGSPLHF TGTGCCAGTAGTATTGGTGCGATCATACGAGGTTCACCCCTCCACTTT
TRBJ2-7 TRBD2 TRBV19 NA CASSKLAGTYEQYF TGTGCCAGTAGTAAACTAGCGGGAACGTACGAGCAGTACTTC
TRBJ2-3 NA TRBV2 NA CASRRGTDTQYF TGTGCCAGCAGGAGGGGCACAGATACGCAGTATTTT
TRBJ2-2 NA TRBV2 NA CASKKGETYGELFF TGTGCCAGCAAGAAGGGCGAGACCTACGGGGAGCTGTTTTTT
TRBJ2-7 NA TRBV6-6 NA CASSYVGARGEQYF TGTGCCAGCAGTTACGTGGGGGCGCGGGGGGAGCAGTACTTC
TRBJ2-5 TRBD2 TRBV18 NA CASSSRLAGGEETQYF TGTGCCAGCTCATCAAGACTAGCGGGAGGGGAAGAGACCCAGTACTTC
TRBJ2-1 NA TRBV9 NA CASSVVFPSRDIYNEQFF TGTGCCAGCAGCGTAGTCTTCCCGTCCCGGGACATTTACAATGAGCAGTTCTTC
TRBJ2-2 NA TRBV2 few CASSESGFYTGELFF TGTGCCAGCAGTGAATCTGGGTTTTACACCGGGGAGCTGTTTTTT
TRBJ1-1 TRBD1 TRBV18 NA CASSPLRGSLVVTFF TGTGCCAGCTCACCGCTCAGGGGGTCGTTGGTCGTAACTTTCTTT